This T cell receptor (beta chain) was sequenced in a study of response to subunit inactivated influenza vaccine. In germline, CDR1 is SGDLS, CDR2 YYNGEE. The CDR3 has 14 amino acids. J gave up 5 bases and V 5 bases, and 8 bases lay outside the gene matches. Study findings and constraints: Seasonal influenza vaccination, on each occasion, was suggested by the authors to recruit few new T cells.

About this clonotype itself: No antigen is known for it.

TCRdb re-called the RT-PCR reads with MiXCR, one entry per CDR3 protein. This sample has approximately 490,000 distinct CDR3 sequences; under 8.5% occur once, and the top ten carry over 10%. The starting material was PBMCs from blood, obtained roughly 24 months after vaccination. The TCR comes from a man aged 50 to 69 who received an inactivated influenza vaccine. V gene TRBV9 combines with J gene TRBJ2-7; 9 nucleotides match TRBD1. The CDR3 sequence: CASSLGQGVHEQYF. CDR3 sequence (DNA): TGTGCCAGCAGTTTGGGACAGGGAGTACACGAGCAGTACTTC.